This T cell receptor beta chain emerged from a study of T cell clonotyping in hematopoietic cell transplantation. Study outcomes and limitations: Pathologically expanded recipient clonotypes increased progressively from day 30 to day 180 as diversity fell. Higher Inverse Simpson Index values in graft donor and pretransplant recipient predicted broader posttransplant TCR diversity. At the given depth, recipient repertoires were over 95% de novo clonotypes. CD4 and CD8 repertoire contributions could not be separated without sorting.

TCRdb's table, derived via immunoSEQ multiplex PCR, lists solely in-frame clones and lacks some. This table holds approximately 70,000 clones, 85% to 95% found once. About this clone: Its specificity is unknown.

Source material: peripheral blood mononuclear cells. The source of this sequence is a man aged 45-65 years in good health. Some clones in this sample may be carry-over from other donors' samples.

The chain's CDR3 is CASSVGPAGNQPQHF. In DNA, the CDR3 is TGTGCCAGCAGTGTGGGCCCCGCTGGCAATCAGCCCCAGCATTTT. The rearrangement links TRBV6-1 to TRBJ1-5, with D unclear. V was clipped by 4 bases and J by 2 bases, with 12 bases between them. CDR3 length equals 15 residues. Germline CDR1 reads MNHNS; CDR2 reads SASEGT.